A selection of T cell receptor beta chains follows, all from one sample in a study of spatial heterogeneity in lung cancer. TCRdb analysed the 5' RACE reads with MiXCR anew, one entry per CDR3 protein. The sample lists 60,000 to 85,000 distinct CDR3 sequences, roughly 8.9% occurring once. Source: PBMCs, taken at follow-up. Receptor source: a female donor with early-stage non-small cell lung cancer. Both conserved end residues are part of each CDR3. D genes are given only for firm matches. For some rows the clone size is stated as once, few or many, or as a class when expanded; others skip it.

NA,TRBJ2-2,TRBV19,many,TGTGCCATTGGGCAAGTTGCCACCGGGGAGCTGTTTTTT,CAIGQVATGELFF
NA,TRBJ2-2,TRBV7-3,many,TGTGCCAGCAGCCCGAGCCGGTCCGGGGAGCTGTTTTTT,CASSPSRSGELFF
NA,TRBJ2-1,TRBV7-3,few,TGTGCCAGCAGCCAGAGGGCGGGGACAGGGTTAGCGGGAGTCTACAATGAGCAGTTCTTC,CASSQRAGTGLAGVYNEQFF
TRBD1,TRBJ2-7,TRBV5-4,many,TGTGCCAGCAGCTTCGACAGGGGCGACGAGCAGTACTTC,CASSFDRGDEQYF
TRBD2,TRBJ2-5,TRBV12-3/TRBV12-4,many,TGTGCCAGCACCTCCCGGGGGGGAGAGACCCAGTACTTC,CASTSRGGETQYF
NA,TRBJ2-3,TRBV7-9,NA,TGTGCCAGCAGCTACCTCAGGACCAGCACCGGCACAGATACGCAGTATTTT,CASSYLRTSTGTDTQYF
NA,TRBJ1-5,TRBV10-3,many,TGTGCCATCAGTGAGGGGACGGACTATAATCAGCCCCAGCATTTT,CAISEGTDYNQPQHF
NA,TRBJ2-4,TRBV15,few,TGTGCCACCAGCAGAGATAACGGAGACATAGCCAAAAACATTCAGTACTTC,CATSRDNGDIAKNIQYF
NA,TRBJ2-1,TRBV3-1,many,TGTGCCAGCAGCCAAGACCATGTGGCTGAGCAGTTCTTC,CASSQDHVAEQFF
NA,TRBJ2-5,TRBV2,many,TGTGCCAGCAGTGGGATCCAAGAGACCCAGTACTTC,CASSGIQETQYF
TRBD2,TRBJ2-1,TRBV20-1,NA,TGCAGTGGTGCGGCCTTGGCGGGAGGGGGTGAGCAGTTCTTC,CSGAALAGGGEQFF
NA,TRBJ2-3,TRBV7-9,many,TGTGCCAGCAGCTCTTACGCCGGAGGACCGACAGATACGCAGTATTTT,CASSSYAGGPTDTQYF
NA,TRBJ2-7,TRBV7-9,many,TGTGCCAGCAGCCCCGGGGGCTCCTACGAGCAGTACTTC,CASSPGGSYEQYF
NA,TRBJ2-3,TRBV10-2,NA,TGCGCCAGCAGCGCGATGAGTACGCAGTATTTT,CASSAMSTQYF
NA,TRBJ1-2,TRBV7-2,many,TGTGCCAGCAGCTTCAATCCGGGCTTCTATGGCTACACCTTC,CASSFNPGFYGYTF
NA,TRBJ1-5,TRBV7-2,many,TGTGCCAGCAGTTCCCATGGTCCTTATAGCAATCAGCCCCAGCATTTT,CASSSHGPYSNQPQHF
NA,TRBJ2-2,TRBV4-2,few,TGTGCCAGCAGCCAAGAAGGGTGGGTCCGAACGAACACCGGGGAGCTGTTTTTT,CASSQEGWVRTNTGELFF
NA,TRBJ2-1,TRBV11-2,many,TGTGCCAGCAGCTTAGTCAACAATGAGCAGTTCTTC,CASSLVNNEQFF
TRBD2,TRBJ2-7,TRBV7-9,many,TGTGCCAGCAGCTCTAGCGGGAGTGATGTTTGGCAGTACTTC,CASSSSGSDVWQYF
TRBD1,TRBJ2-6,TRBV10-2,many,TGCGCCGTCACCGGGACAGGGACATCTGGGGCCAACGTCCTGACTTTC,CAVTGTGTSGANVLTF
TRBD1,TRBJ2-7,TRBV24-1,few,TGTGCCACCAGTGATCCGAGGACAGGGGGCCACGAGCAGTACTTC,CATSDPRTGGHEQYF
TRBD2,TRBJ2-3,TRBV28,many,TGTGCCAGCAGTCCCAGCGGGAGGGAAATAGATACGCAGTATTTT,CASSPSGREIDTQYF
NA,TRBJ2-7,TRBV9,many,TGTGCCAGCAGCGTAGGAGCGGAAGGGGTCTACGAGCAGTACTTC,CASSVGAEGVYEQYF
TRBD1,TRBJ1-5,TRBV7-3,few,TGTGCCAGCACCCTAACAGGGGCGGTCAGCAATCAGCCCCAGCATTTT,CASTLTGAVSNQPQHF
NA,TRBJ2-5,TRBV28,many,TGTGCCAGCAGTGGGGACACCTACCAAGAGACCCAGTACTTC,CASSGDTYQETQYF
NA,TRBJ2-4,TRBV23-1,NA,TGCGCCAGCAGTCAAACGCACAAACAACAGGGAATGGCCAAAAACATTCAGTGCTTC,CASSQTHKQQGMAKNIQCF
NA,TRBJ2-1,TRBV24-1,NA,TGTGCCACCAGTGATCAGCGGGCGTACAATGAGCAGTTCTTC,CATSDQRAYNEQFF
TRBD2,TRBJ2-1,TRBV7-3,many,TGTGCCAGCAGCCTCCAAGTAAGCGGGGGTACCTACAATGAGCAGTTCTTC,CASSLQVSGGTYNEQFF
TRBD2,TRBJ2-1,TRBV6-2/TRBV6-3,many,TGTGCCAGCAGTCCCGGGGGGATCGGAGGGAATGAGCAGTTCTTC,CASSPGGIGGNEQFF
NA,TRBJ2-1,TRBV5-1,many,TGCGCCAGCAGCTTGGAGGCGGGGAGCTCCTACAATGAGCAGTTCTTC,CASSLEAGSSYNEQFF
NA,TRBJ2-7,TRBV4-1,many,TGCGCCAGCAGCCAAGAGCCTAGTTGGGCCGACTACGAGCAGTACTTC,CASSQEPSWADYEQYF
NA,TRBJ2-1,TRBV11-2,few,TGTGCCAGCAGCCTTCTTTGGAATGAGCAGTTCTTC,CASSLLWNEQFF
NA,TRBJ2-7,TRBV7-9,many,TGTGCCAGCAGCAACCGGGACGGTAGCTCCTACGAGCAGTACTTC,CASSNRDGSSYEQYF
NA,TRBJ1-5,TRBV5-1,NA,TGCGCCAGCAGCTTGTCTGCAGGGAATCAGCCCCAGCATTTT,CASSLSAGNQPQHF
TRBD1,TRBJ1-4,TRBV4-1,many,TGCGCCAGCAGCCAAGACAGGACAGGGATAGGTGAAAAACTGTTTTTT,CASSQDRTGIGEKLFF
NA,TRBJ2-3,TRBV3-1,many,TGTGCCAGCAGCCAAGAACCAGCCAGAGATACGCAGTATTTT,CASSQEPARDTQYF
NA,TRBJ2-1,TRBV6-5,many,TGTGCCAGCACCAAATCTAGCTCCTACAATGAGCAGTTCTTC,CASTKSSSYNEQFF
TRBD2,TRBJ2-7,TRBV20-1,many,TGCAGTGCCCCTCTGCCGGGAGGCCCCGATGAGCAGTACTTC,CSAPLPGGPDEQYF
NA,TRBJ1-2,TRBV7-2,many,TGTGCCAGCAGCTTAGAGGTTGGCAGGGCGTATGGCTACACCTTC,CASSLEVGRAYGYTF
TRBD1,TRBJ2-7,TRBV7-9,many,TGTGCCAGCAGCTTAGATGGGGGACAGCTCTCCTACGAGCAGTACTTC,CASSLDGGQLSYEQYF
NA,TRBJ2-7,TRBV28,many,TGTGCCAGCCGTACAACCTACGAGCAGTACTTC,CASRTTYEQYF
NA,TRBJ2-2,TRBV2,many,TGTGCCAGCCACAGACAGACGAACACCGGGGAGCTGTTTTTT,CASHRQTNTGELFF
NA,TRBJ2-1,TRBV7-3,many,TGTGCCAGCAGCTCGCGGCAGGGTAGGGTCAATGAGCAGTTCTTC,CASSSRQGRVNEQFF
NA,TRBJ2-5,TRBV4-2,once,TGTGCCAGCCGAGGACGGATGTTTAACCAAGAGACCCAGTACTTC,CASRGRMFNQETQYF
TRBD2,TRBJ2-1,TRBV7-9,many,TGTGCCAGCAGTTTCGGGGGGGCCTACAATGAGCAGTTCTTC,CASSFGGAYNEQFF
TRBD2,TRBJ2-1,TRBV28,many,TGTGCCAGCAGTCGGACTAGCGGGAACTATGAGCAGTTCTTC,CASSRTSGNYEQFF
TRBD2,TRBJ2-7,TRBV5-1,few,TGCGCCAGCAGCCCCGCCCTAGCGGGCTCCGAGCAGTACTTC,CASSPALAGSEQYF
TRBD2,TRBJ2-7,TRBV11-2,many,TGTGCCAGCAGCTTAGTCGCTAGCGGAACCTACGAGCAGTACTTC,CASSLVASGTYEQYF
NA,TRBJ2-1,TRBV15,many,TGTGCCACCAGCCGGACAACGAATGAGCAGTTCTTC,CATSRTTNEQFF
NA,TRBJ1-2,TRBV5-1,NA,TGCGCCAGCAGCTCCCCAGGGTCGGATGGCTACACCTTC,CASSSPGSDGYTF
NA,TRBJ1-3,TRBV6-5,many,TGTGCCAGCAGTTACTCGAATCAGGGGCTCGGTGGAAACACCATATATTTT,CASSYSNQGLGGNTIYF